This T cell receptor beta chain was profiled in a study of neoadjuvant anti-PD-1 for oral cavity cancer. Assay: immunoSEQ multiplex PCR; the TCRdb copy retains only in-frame clones and omits some. The sample yields some 14,000 clones, about 73% seen once. Time point indicated: after neoadjuvant nivolumab, at surgical resection. J was trimmed by 4 bases and V by 5 bases; bases with no gene match: 8. The CDR3 runs to 15 residues. Germline lookup yields CDR1 MDHEN and CDR2 SYDVKM. Sequenced here: PBMCs, sampled after nivolumab (anti-PD-1) treatment. The sequence came from a person aged 35-79 years with oral cavity squamous cell carcinoma. This chain joins TRBV28 and TRBJ2-7; 10 nucleotides match TRBD1. The CDR3 is CASSIPGQGSYEQYF. In nucleotides, the CDR3 is TGTGCCAGCAGTATACCGGGACAGGGGAGTTACGAGCAGTACTTC.